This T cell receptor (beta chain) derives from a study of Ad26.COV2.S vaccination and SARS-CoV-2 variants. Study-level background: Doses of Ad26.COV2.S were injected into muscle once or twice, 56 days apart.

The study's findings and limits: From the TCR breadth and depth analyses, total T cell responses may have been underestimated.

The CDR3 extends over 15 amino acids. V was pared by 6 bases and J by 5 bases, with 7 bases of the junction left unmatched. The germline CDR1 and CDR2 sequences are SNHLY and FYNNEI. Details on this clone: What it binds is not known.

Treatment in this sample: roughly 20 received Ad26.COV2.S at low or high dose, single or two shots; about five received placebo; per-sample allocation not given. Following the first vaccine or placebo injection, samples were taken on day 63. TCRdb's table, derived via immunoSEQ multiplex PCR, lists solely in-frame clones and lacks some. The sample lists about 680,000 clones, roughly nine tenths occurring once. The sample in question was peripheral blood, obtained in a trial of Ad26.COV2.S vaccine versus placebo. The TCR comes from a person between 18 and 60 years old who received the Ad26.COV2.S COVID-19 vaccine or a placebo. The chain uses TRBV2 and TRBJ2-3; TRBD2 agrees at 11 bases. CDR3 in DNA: TGTGCCAGCAGACAACTAGCGGGAGTGGGAGATACGCAGTATTTT. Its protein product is CASRQLAGVGDTQYF.